This TCR beta chain comes out of a study of T cell changes during pregnancy in multiple sclerosis. The table came from immunoSEQ multiplex PCR; TCRdb's copy has only in-frame clones and leaves some out. Of tens of thousands of clones listed, 85% to 95% were seen once; the top ten hold approximately 3%. CDR3 length: 15 amino acids. The V and J ends lost 4 bases and 3 bases, in that order; junction bases with no gene match: 6. The germline V gene has CDR1 SNHLY and CDR2 FYNNEI. The sequencing here drew on CD8+ T cells from peripheral blood mononuclear cells, taken in the third trimester of pregnancy. The chain is built from TRBV2 and TRBJ2-1; 7 bases line up with TRBD1. The clonotype comes from a female donor in good health, enrolled as a control in a pregnancy study. The DNA for the CDR3 is TGTGCCAGCAGTGGCCGGGACAGACTCTACAATGAGCAGTTCTTC. This encodes CASSGRDRLYNEQFF.